One sample yielded the 27 T cell receptor beta chains listed below, sequenced in a study of CD8 T cells in Susac syndrome. With random hexamers, reverse transcription was performed on about 0.45 to 1 ug of RNA. TCRdb ran MiXCR on the immunoSEQ multiplex PCR reads and lists one entry per CDR3 protein. Of approximately 22,000 distinct CDR3 sequences listed, approximately 93% are singletons. The sequenced sample was CD8+ T cells from PBMCs. These receptors all come from a human donor in good health.

The gene calls are TRBV29-1 and TRBJ2-7; D is tentatively TRBD1 or TRBD2 (5 bases each). This CDR3 spans 12 amino acids. The germline V gene has CDR1 SQVTM and CDR2 ANQGSEA. Between the trimmed V and J ends, which lost 4 bases and 1 base, there was a span of 8 bases. The CDR3 DNA sequence: TGCAGCGTTGGGGGGATTTCCTACGAGCAGTACTTC. Amino acids: CSVGGISYEQYF.

This chain connects TRBV4-3 to TRBJ2-7, with 7 bases identical to TRBD1. The junction had 5 bases not matched to a gene; V was cut back by 1 base and J by 2 bases. Germline CDR1 is LGHNA and CDR2 is YSLEER. The CDR3 extends over 15 amino acids. The CDR3 DNA reads TGCGCCAGCAGCCAAGGGCGACAGGGCCCCTACGAGCAGTACTTC. Translating it yields CASSQGRQGPYEQYF.

This clonotype appeared once. The V and J genes are TRBV5-6 and TRBJ2-1; 10 positions match TRBD2. The V gene's germline CDR1 is SGHDT and CDR2 YYEEEE. V was clipped by 4 bases and J by 4 bases; unmatched bases: 5. The CDR3 consists of 15 residues. CDR3 in amino acids: CASSARTSGYNEQFF. DNA of the CDR3: TGTGCCAGCAGCGCCCGGACTAGCGGATACAATGAGCAGTTCTTC.

The J gene is TRBJ2-1, the V gene TRBV12-3 or TRBV12-4, with 10 bases identical to TRBD2. Trimming cost V 5 bases and J 5 bases; bases outside gene matches: 6. The CDR3 is made up of 15 amino acids. The CDR3 loop is CASSDISGGHNEQFF. The CDR3 nucleotides read TGTGCCAGCAGTGACATTAGCGGGGGGCACAATGAGCAGTTCTTC.

The CDR3 reads CSAKTVRPYEQYF. CDR3 DNA: TGCAGTGCTAAGACCGTTCGGCCCTACGAGCAGTACTTC. The gene calls are TRBV20-1 and TRBJ2-7, with D hard to call. The V and J ends lost 4 bases and 2 bases respectively, with 12 bases between them. The germline V gene has CDR1 DFQATT and CDR2 SNEGSKA (reference sequence). This CDR3 is built from 13 residues.

The rearrangement uses TRBV7-9 and TRBJ2-3; 10 positions match TRBD1. The junction had 2 bases not matched to a gene; V was cut back by 4 bases and J by 4 bases. The CDR3 extends over 14 amino acids. Germline CDR1 SEHNR, CDR2 FQNEAQ (reference sequence). CDR3 DNA sequence: TGTGCCAGCAGCTCAGGGACAGGGGCAGATACGCAGTATTTT. This translates into CASSSGTGADTQYF.

The V call is TRBV6-2 or TRBV6-3, the J call TRBJ1-1; tentative D call: TRBD1 (6 bases). The CDR3 covers 15 residues. Trimming cost V 6 bases and J 3 bases, with 17 bases left between them. From germline, CDR1 is MNHEY and CDR2 SVGEGT. Written as DNA, the CDR3 is TGTGCCAGCAGGGCCGGCGGGGGCTGGTACACTGAAGCTTTCTTT. It specifies CASRAGGGWYTEAFF.

The gene calls are TRBV13 and TRBJ2-4, with D possibly matching TRBD1 (6 bases). Trimming cost V 4 bases and J 6 bases, with 16 bases left between them. This CDR3 is 15 amino acids long. Germline V gene lookup returns CDR1 PRHDT and CDR2 FYEKMQ (reference sequence). The CDR3 region is CASSSGQTTSNIQYF. The CDR3 DNA reads TGTGCCAGCAGCTCAGGACAGACCACCTCAAACATTCAGTACTTC. The variable domain in full, completed from reference TRBV13 and TRBJ2-4, reads AAGVIQSPRHLIKEKRETATLKCYPIPRHDTVYWYQQGPGQDPQFLISFYEKMQSDKGSIPDRFSAQQFSDYHSELNMSSLELGDSALYFCASSSGQTTSNIQYFGAGTRLSVL.

This chain uses TRBV7-2 with TRBJ2-3; possibly TRBD1 or TRBD2 for D (6 bases each). Germline assignment: CDR1 SGHTA and CDR2 FQGNSA. V was shortened by 0 bases and J by 5 bases, with 12 bases between the two germline ends. The CDR3 has 15 residues. The CDR3 bases are TGTGCCAGCAGCTTAGCTTACAGGGAGGTAGATACGCAGTATTTT. Translated, it gives CASSLAYREVDTQYF.

The chain employs TRBV7-9 and TRBJ2-3; D uncertain. This CDR3 region has 15 residues. Trimming stripped 1 base from V and 3 bases from J, with 11 bases between. Germline CDR1 is SEHNR and CDR2 is FQNEAQ (reference sequence). This CDR3 is CASSLEGVTTDTQYF. The DNA for the CDR3 is TGTGCCAGCAGCTTAGAGGGCGTGACAACAGATACGCAGTATTTT.

The chain employs TRBV21-1 and TRBJ2-7; the table's TRBD1 call for D was not verified on the DNA. TRBV21-1 is classified as a pseudogene. There are 13 residues in the CDR3. The CDR3, as DNA: TGTGCCGGCTTGACAGGGAACTCCTACGAGCAGTACTTC. It yields the protein CAGLTGNSYEQYF.

The rearrangement links TRBV12-3 or TRBV12-4 to TRBJ2-7; no firm D call. The CDR3 is made up of 12 amino acids. V lost 8 bases, J lost 5 bases, and 13 bases lay in between. CDR3 nucleotides: TGTGCCAGCGGGCCGACCAGCCACGAGCAGTACTTC. It codes for CASGPTSHEQYF.

This chain joins TRBV5-4 and TRBJ2-3; D unresolved. Germline CDR1 SGHNT, CDR2 YYREEE (reference sequence). V lost 0 bases to trimming and J lost 2 bases, with 7 bases between them. The CDR3 is made up of 14 amino acids. The DNA of the CDR3 is TGTGCCAGCAGCTTGGCTAGGCCCACAGATACGCAGTATTTT. Protein sequence: CASSLARPTDTQYF.

The rearrangement links TRBV6-2 or TRBV6-3 to TRBJ2-1; perhaps TRBD2 as D (6 bases). The CDR3 covers 13 residues. The ends were cut back, 5 bases at V and 10 bases at J, with 15 bases in the middle. Germline values: CDR1 MNHEY, CDR2 SVGEGT. In DNA, the CDR3 is TGTGCCAGCAGTCTGGCCGGGAGTAAGGAGCAGTTCTTC. This sequence encodes CASSLAGSKEQFF.

This chain joins TRBV12-3 or TRBV12-4 and TRBJ2-7; no clear D. This CDR3 is built from 13 residues. V was trimmed by 1 base and J by 3 bases, leaving 7 bases between them. The CDR3 reads CASSLGQNYEQYF. The CDR3 DNA sequence: TGTGCCAGCAGTTTAGGTCAAAACTACGAGCAGTACTTC.

The rearrangement links TRBV24-1 to TRBJ2-1; D gene ambiguous. V was clipped by 3 bases and J by 7 bases, with 9 bases between them. The CDR3 is 13 amino acids. Germline V gene lookup returns CDR1 KGHDR and CDR2 SFDVKD. CDR3 coding DNA: TGTGCCACCAGTGATGATAATTGGAATGAGCAGTTCTTC. Its protein product is CATSDDNWNEQFF.

This chain links TRBV20-1 with TRBJ1-4; D gene uncertain. This CDR3 is 14 amino acids long. Trimming took off 4 bases at V and 2 bases at J, with 11 bases between the two ends. The germline V gene has CDR1 DFQATT and CDR2 SNEGSKA (reference sequence). The chain's CDR3 is CSAIGKMTNEKLFF. DNA of the CDR3: TGCAGTGCTATAGGGAAGATGACTAATGAAAAACTGTTTTTT.

The chain couples TRBV4-1 to TRBJ1-1; D is unresolved. The germline gives CDR1 MGHRA, CDR2 YSYEKL. V lost 4 bases and J 1 base, leaving 13 bases between the germline ends. This CDR3 spans 15 amino acids. CDR3 in amino acids: CASSPSEFPNTEAFF. The CDR3 DNA follows: TGCGCCAGCAGCCCCTCCGAATTCCCGAACACTGAAGCTTTCTTT.

V gene TRBV24-1 combines with J gene TRBJ2-1; no definite D call. V shed 1 base and J shed 10 bases, with 7 bases lying between them. This CDR3 is built from 12 residues. Germline values: CDR1 KGHDR, CDR2 SFDVKD. This CDR3 reads CATSDFGIEQFF. The CDR3 nucleotides are TGTGCCACCAGTGATTTCGGCATAGAGCAGTTCTTC.

The chain combines TRBV27 with TRBJ1-1, with 8 bases matching TRBD1. V lost 3 bases and J lost 0; bases outside the gene matches: 6. The CDR3 runs to 16 residues. Germline values: CDR1 MNHEY, CDR2 SMNVEV (reference sequence). The CDR3 bases are TGTGCCAGCAGTTTCGAGGGGACAGGTTTGAACACTGAAGCTTTCTTT. Protein: CASSFEGTGLNTEAFF.

The V call is TRBV4-3, the J call TRBJ2-7; D may correspond to TRBD1 or TRBD2 (6 bases each). V gave up 0 bases and J gave up 3 bases, with 9 bases separating them. Germline CDR1 and CDR2: LGHNA and YSLEER. The CDR3 length is 14 residues. The chain's CDR3 is CASSQDRGVYEQYF. The CDR3 DNA reads TGCGCCAGCAGCCAAGATAGGGGGGTCTACGAGCAGTACTTC.

The chain couples TRBV12-3 or TRBV12-4 to TRBJ2-7, with unresolved D. There are 13 residues in the CDR3. Trimming pared 10 bases from V and 0 bases from J, leaving 13 bases between. The CDR3 is CAIGLMGSYEQYF. CDR3 bases: TGTGCCATCGGCCTAATGGGCTCCTACGAGCAGTACTTC.

This clonotype was seen just once. The chain couples TRBV20-1 to TRBJ1-5, with a weak D call TRBD1 (6 bases). The CDR3 totals 12 residues. V was trimmed by 1 base and J by 8 bases, leaving 9 bases between them. Germline CDR1 DFQATT, CDR2 SNEGSKA (reference sequence). The CDR3 loop reads CSARATGKPQHF. The CDR3, as DNA: TGCAGTGCTAGAGCTACAGGGAAGCCCCAGCATTTT.

The chain employs TRBV29-1 and TRBJ1-2; D perhaps matches TRBD1 (6 bases). The CDR3 contains 14 residues. In germline, CDR1 is SQVTM, CDR2 ANQGSEA. V lost 1 base and J 4 bases, leaving 13 bases between the germline ends. The CDR3 protein is CSVEGGLGGYGYTF. CDR3 DNA sequence: TGCAGCGTTGAAGGTGGCTTAGGGGGCTATGGCTACACCTTC. Full variable domain (outside the CDR3, taken from reference TRBV29-1 and TRBJ1-2): SAVISQKPSRDICQRGTSLTIQCQVDSQVTMMFWYRQQPGQSLTLIATANQGSEATYESGFVIDKFPISRPNLTFSTLTVSNMSPEDSSIYLCSVEGGLGGYGYTFGSGTRLTVV.

The rearrangement joins TRBV5-6 to TRBJ2-7, with unresolved D. CDR3 length equals 14 residues. Germline V gene lookup returns CDR1 SGHDT and CDR2 YYEEEE. Trimming took 0 bases from V and 5 from J, leaving 12 bases between them. The CDR3, as DNA: TGTGCCAGCAGCTTGGACAGCCCCAAGGACGAGCAGTACTTC. Amino acids: CASSLDSPKDEQYF.

This clonotype was observed once. The chain carries TRBV3-1 and TRBJ2-3, with 11 bases aligning to TRBD2. Germline assignment: CDR1 LGHDT and CDR2 YNNKEL (reference sequence). After removal of 3 bases from V and 3 bases from J, the junction contained 8 bases not matched to a gene. The CDR3 is 17 residues long. CDR3 nucleotide sequence: TGTGCCAGCAGCCATCCGACTAGCGGGGACTTTACAGATACGCAGTATTTT. It codes for CASSHPTSGDFTDTQYF.

The rearrangement links TRBV29-1 to TRBJ1-1; 7 bases match TRBD1. The CDR3 is 11 amino acids. Per the germline V gene, CDR1 is SQVTM and CDR2 is ANQGSEA. CDR3 protein: CATGRNTEAFF. The CDR3 DNA is TGCGCGACAGGGCGGAACACTGAAGCTTTCTTT.